The present T cell receptor beta chain was sequenced within a study of cytomegalovirus exposure and HLA in healthy donors. The PCR used 60 Vbeta and 13 Jbeta primers. The method was immunoSEQ multiplex PCR; TCRdb's version includes in-frame clones alone and lacks a portion of them. The sample contains more than 95,000 clones, over 70% of which appear only once. Of note for this clone: Its antigen remains unknown.

The CDR3 runs to 18 residues. Germline V CDR1 and CDR2: LNHDA, SQIVND (reference sequence). The trim removed 3 bases at V and 0 bases at J, leaving 6 bases unmatched. General study findings and limits: Serostatus for CMV was the only available immune exposure information. A few of the chains that were CMV-associated were confirmed in vitro to be specific for CMV antigens. Looking again later, the authors saw that most CMV-associated TCR beta chains seemed HLA-restricted. Researchers reported in a later analysis that a missense DCLRE1C variant was tied to TCR beta V- and J-gene trimming.

V gene TRBV19 combines with J gene TRBJ2-1; 12 positions agree with TRBD2. The origin of this receptor is a male donor in good health and CMV-seronegative. The sample consisted of PBMCs. The CDR3 DNA reads TGTGCCAGTAGTATCCGGCTAGCGGGAGGGCCCTCCTACAATGAGCAGTTCTTC. Its translation is CASSIRLAGGPSYNEQFF.